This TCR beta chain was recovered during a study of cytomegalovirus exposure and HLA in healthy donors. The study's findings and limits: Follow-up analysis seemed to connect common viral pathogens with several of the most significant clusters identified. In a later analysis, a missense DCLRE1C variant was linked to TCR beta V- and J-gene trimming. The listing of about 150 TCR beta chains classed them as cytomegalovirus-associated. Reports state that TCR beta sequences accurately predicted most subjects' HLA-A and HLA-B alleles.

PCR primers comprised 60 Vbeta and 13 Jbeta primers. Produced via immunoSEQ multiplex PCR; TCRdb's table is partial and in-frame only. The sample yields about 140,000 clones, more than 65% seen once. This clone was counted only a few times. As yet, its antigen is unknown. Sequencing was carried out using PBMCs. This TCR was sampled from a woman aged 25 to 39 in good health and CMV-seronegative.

The CDR3 DNA reads TGCGCCAGCAGCCAGCGAAGTAACTATGGCTACACCTTC. Protein sequence: CASSQRSNYGYTF. The chain is built from TRBV4-1 and TRBJ1-2; D is unresolved. Germline CDR1 and CDR2: MGHRA and YSYEKL. The CDR3 has 13 residues. Trimming removed 3 bases from V and 1 base from J, with 6 bases in between.